This T cell receptor (beta chain) appears in the sequencing data of a study of memory CD4+ T cells and cytomegalovirus serostatus. Notes on the study in general: Median bootstrapped AUC for CMV status was just under 0.97 originally, approximately 0.93 US-trained. Each of around 69 CMV-associated TCRbeta sequences occurred in one to five individuals.

For this clone: Its antigen is not known.

The sort gate was single viable CD3+CD4+CD8-CD45RO+ cells for memory CD4+ T cells. Serostatus was set by detecting CMV pp150, pp28, p38, p52 IgG. After thawing, CD4+ T cells were positively selected. Produced via immunoSEQ multiplex PCR; TCRdb's table is partial and in-frame only. The sample holds under 75,000 clones, around 80% seen once. This CDR3 comprises 12 residues. Deletions cut 7 bases from V and 8 bases from J, with 12 bases between. Looked up from germline, CDR1 is MNHNS and CDR2 is SASEGT. The V and J genes are TRBV6-1 and TRBJ2-1, with TRBD1 as a possible D gene (5 bases). This sequence originates from an adult in good health and CMV-seronegative. Some clones in this sample may be carry-over from other donors' samples. The sample comprised memory CD4+ T cells from blood. This chain's CDR3 is CASTPTGHEQFF. As DNA, the CDR3 is TGTGCCAGCACACCAACAGGACATGAGCAGTTCTTC.